A selection of T cell receptor beta chains follows, all from one sample in a study of shared clonotypes between healthy human individuals. Clones were sequenced by immunoSEQ multiplex PCR, and TCRdb holds only the in-frame ones, with some missing. Among around 620,000 clones listed, 95% were seen once. The sequenced sample consisted of naive CD8+ T cells sorted from blood. Receptor source: a young woman in good health. CDR3s include the opening cysteine and the closing phenylalanine or tryptophan. A D gene is named only where the DNA matches it firmly. A clone size is listed for some rows: how often the clone was seen (once, few, many), or a class if it is expanded.

v_gene	abundance	j_gene	d_gene	CDR3aa	CDR3nt
TRBV27	-	TRBJ2-1	-	CASSLWAGKYNEQFF	TGTGCCAGCAGTTTATGGGCGGGAAAGTACAATGAGCAGTTCTTC
TRBV11-2	-	TRBJ2-7	-	CASSPTGVSTYEQYF	TGTGCCAGCAGTCCCACCGGAGTCTCGACCTACGAGCAGTACTTC
TRBV2	-	TRBJ2-4	-	CASSGGKNIQYF	TGTGCCAGCAGTGGGGGGAAAAACATTCAGTACTTC
TRBV5-1	-	TRBJ2-7	-	CASSLAAGYEQYF	TGCGCCAGCAGCTTGGCCGCGGGCTACGAGCAGTACTTC
TRBV6-6	-	TRBJ2-3	TRBD2	CASSYRSGGFDTQYF	TGTGCCAGCAGTTACAGGAGCGGGGGCTTTGATACGCAGTATTTT
TRBV15	once	TRBJ2-7	TRBD2	CATSRTSASYEQYF	TGTGCCACCAGCAGGACTAGCGCCTCCTACGAGCAGTACTTC
TRBV7-8	-	TRBJ2-3	-	CASSVWVLPSTDTQYF	TGTGCCAGCAGCGTGTGGGTTCTTCCTTCTACGGATACGCAGTATTTT
TRBV29-1	-	TRBJ2-1	TRBD2	CTGEGPYNEQFF	TGCACCGGGGAGGGCCCCTACAATGAGCAGTTCTTC
TRBV28	once	TRBJ2-6	-	CASSLWIRPGANVLTF	TGTGCCAGCAGTTTATGGATCCGGCCTGGGGCCAACGTCCTGACTTTC
TRBV7-8	-	TRBJ1-1	-	CASSSPREGGAFF	TGTGCCAGCAGCTCCCCTCGAGAGGGGGGAGCTTTCTTT
TRBV4-1	-	TRBJ2-7	-	CAAGSSYEQYF	TGCGCTGCGGGATCTTCCTACGAGCAGTACTTC
TRBV27	-	TRBJ1-5	-	CASSVGASSNQPQHF	TGTGCCAGCAGCGTGGGGGCCTCCAGCAATCAGCCCCAGCATTTT
TRBV28	-	TRBJ2-3	TRBD2	CASILRGGLAEDTQYF	TGTGCCAGCATCCTTCGAGGGGGACTAGCGGAAGATACGCAGTATTTT
TRBV5-4	-	TRBJ1-1	-	CASSPVVDTEAFF	TGTGCCAGCAGCCCCGTTGTGGACACTGAAGCTTTCTTT
TRBV15	-	TRBJ2-3	TRBD2	CATSGETSGSTDTQYF	TGTGCCACCAGCGGAGAGACTAGCGGAAGCACAGATACGCAGTATTTT
TRBV7-9	-	TRBJ2-7	TRBD2	CASSVTSGSRYEQYF	TGTGCCAGCAGCGTAACTAGCGGGAGCCGGTACGAGCAGTACTTC
TRBV29-1	-	TRBJ1-1	-	CSVDTGFMNTEAFF	TGCAGCGTTGATACAGGGTTCATGAACACTGAAGCTTTCTTT
TRBV28	-	TRBJ2-3	-	CASSLWGGSTDTQYF	TGTGCCAGCAGTTTATGGGGAGGCTCCACAGATACGCAGTATTTT
TRBV7-2	-	TRBJ1-4	-	CASSLATGWEKLFF	TGTGCCAGCAGCTTAGCGACTGGATGGGAAAAACTGTTTTTT
TRBV21-1	-	TRBJ2-1	-	CASIETEQFF	TGTGCCAGCATAGAAACTGAGCAGTTCTTC
TRBV13	-	TRBJ2-7	TRBD2	CASSWTSRNEQYF	TGTGCCAGCAGTTGGACTAGCCGAAACGAGCAGTACTTC
TRBV11-2	-	TRBJ1-5	-	CASSLGADLGGNQPQHF	TGTGCCAGCAGCTTAGGAGCGGACCTTGGGGGCAATCAGCCCCAGCATTTT
TRBV9	-	TRBJ2-7	TRBD2	CASSPLSGLAAYEQYF	TGTGCCAGCAGCCCCCTTTCGGGACTAGCGGCCTACGAGCAGTACTTC
TRBV27	-	TRBJ2-7	TRBD2	CATKIAGTEQYF	TGTGCCACCAAAATAGCGGGGACCGAGCAGTACTTC
TRBV29-1	-	TRBJ1-1	-	CSVESELFMNTEAFF	TGCAGCGTTGAGTCAGAATTGTTCATGAACACTGAAGCTTTCTTT
TRBV13	-	TRBJ2-5	TRBD2	CASSPGGSGGPQTQYF	TGTGCCAGCAGCCCCGGGGGATCGGGAGGGCCCCAGACCCAGTACTTC
TRBV28	-	TRBJ1-1	-	CASSLSGPEAFF	TGTGCCAGCAGTTTGTCCGGGCCTGAAGCTTTCTTT
TRBV27	-	TRBJ1-1	-	CASSLGPATVDTEAFF	TGTGCCAGCAGTTTAGGACCAGCCACCGTGGACACTGAAGCTTTCTTT
TRBV10-1	-	TRBJ2-7	TRBD1	CASSGTDYEQYF	TGCGCCAGCAGCGGGACAGACTACGAGCAGTACTTC
TRBV5-6	-	TRBJ2-7	TRBD2	CASSLGETSGRAYF	TGTGCCAGCAGCTTGGGCGAGACTAGCGGGAGGGCTTACTTC
TRBV28	-	TRBJ1-5	-	CASSLARNLYSNQPQHF	TGTGCCAGCAGTTTAGCCAGGAACCTCTATAGCAATCAGCCCCAGCATTTT
TRBV7-9	-	TRBJ2-5	-	CASSLGSFIGTQYF	TGTGCCAGCAGCTTAGGCAGTTTTATTGGGACCCAGTACTTC
TRBV28	-	TRBJ2-2	TRBD1	CASSVWGQGVTGELFF	TGTGCCAGCAGTGTATGGGGACAGGGGGTCACCGGGGAGCTGTTTTTT
TRBV28	-	TRBJ2-2	-	CASSPTTRSNTGELFF	TGTGCCAGCAGTCCGACGACGAGATCGAACACCGGGGAGCTGTTTTTT
TRBV4-1	-	TRBJ2-3	TRBD2	CASSQDSLAASRSDTQYF	TGCGCCAGCAGCCAAGATTCCCTAGCGGCCAGTCGCTCAGATACGCAGTATTTT
TRBV16	-	TRBJ2-3	TRBD1	CASSQDRGDTQYF	TGTGCCAGCAGCCAAGACAGGGGCGATACGCAGTATTTT
TRBV11-2	-	TRBJ1-1	-	CASSRMWAGPMNTEAFF	TGTGCCAGCAGCCGTATGTGGGCTGGGCCCATGAACACTGAAGCTTTCTTT
TRBV4-1	-	TRBJ2-1	TRBD2	CASSQDAGQWAGGTRNEQFF	TGCGCCAGCAGCCAAGATGCAGGACAATGGGCGGGAGGGACCCGCAATGAGCAGTTCTTC
TRBV11-2	once	TRBJ2-7	TRBD2	CASSWLAGGYEQYF	TGTGCCAGCAGCTGGTTGGCGGGAGGATACGAGCAGTACTTC
TRBV5-4	few	TRBJ1-6	-	CASSLFTENSPLHF	TGTGCCAGCAGCTTGTTTACAGAGAATTCACCCCTCCACTTT
TRBV27	once	TRBJ2-1	TRBD2	CASIKGTSGSSYNEQFF	TGTGCCAGCATCAAAGGGACTAGCGGGAGCTCCTACAATGAGCAGTTCTTC
TRBV27	-	TRBJ2-1	TRBD1	CASTVGQNYNEQFF	TGTGCCAGCACAGTGGGACAGAACTACAATGAGCAGTTCTTC
TRBV4-1	-	TRBJ2-2	-	CASSQESTGELFF	TGCGCCAGCAGCCAAGAGAGTACCGGGGAGCTGTTTTTT
TRBV4-1	-	TRBJ2-5	TRBD2	CASSQGRSGGYQETQYF	TGCGCCAGCAGCCAAGGGCGGAGCGGGGGATACCAAGAGACCCAGTACTTC
TRBV7-6	-	TRBJ2-7	-	CASSLGRGPYEQYF	TGTGCCAGCAGCTTAGGCAGGGGACCCTACGAGCAGTACTTC
TRBV28	-	TRBJ1-2	-	CASTGENYGYTF	TGTGCCAGCACGGGAGAGAACTATGGCTACACCTTC
TRBV4-1	-	TRBJ2-7	TRBD2	CASSQGRLAGDAYEQYF	TGCGCCAGCAGCCAAGGGAGGTTAGCGGGAGACGCCTACGAGCAGTACTTC
TRBV2	-	TRBJ2-7	TRBD2	CASTIPSGSSYEQYF	TGTGCCAGCACTATTCCAAGCGGGAGCTCCTACGAGCAGTACTTC
TRBV5-4	-	TRBJ2-3	-	CASSADKYQDTQYF	TGTGCCAGCAGCGCGGACAAGTACCAAGATACGCAGTATTTT
TRBV19	-	TRBJ2-4	-	CASTLDGYLRNIQYF	TGTGCCAGTACCCTGGACGGGTATTTGCGAAACATTCAGTACTTC